This passage covers 24 T cell receptor beta chains from one sample sequenced in a study of shared clonotypes between healthy human individuals. The table came from immunoSEQ multiplex PCR; TCRdb's copy has only in-frame clones and leaves some out. The table records 2 million to 2.5 million clones, around 95% of them present only once. The sequencing sample was made of naive CD4+ T cells sorted from blood. Subset given: CD45RA+ positively selected. These receptors all come from a man between 18 and 35 years old in good health.

The rearrangement uses TRBV7-9 and TRBJ2-3; 9 nucleotides align to TRBD1. Per germline, CDR1 SEHNR and CDR2 FQNEAQ (reference sequence). The CDR3 length is 17 residues. The J segment lost 2 bases and the V segment lost 3 bases, leaving 9 bases of the junction unmatched. The CDR3 coding sequence is TGTGCCAGCAGCTTGGGACCCGGGACAGGGAACACAGATACGCAGTATTTT. It translates to CASSLGPGTGNTDTQYF.

Only one count was recorded for this clone. The rearrangement uses TRBV6-1 and TRBJ2-5; D unresolved. Per germline, CDR1 MNHNS and CDR2 SASEGT. CDR3 length: 15 amino acids. Trimming took 1 base from V and 7 from J, leaving 16 bases between them. CDR3 DNA: TGTGCCAGCAGTGAAGGAGGTGTCCCTTGGGGGACCCAGTACTTC. It codes for CASSEGGVPWGTQYF.

The chain carries TRBV15 and TRBJ1-4; the match to TRBD1 covers 8 bases. Germline V CDR1 and CDR2: LNHNV, YYDKDF (reference sequence). The CDR3 totals 17 residues. Losses at the gene ends were 5 bases for V and 1 base for J; bases not matched to a gene: 9. The CDR3 region is CATSVRQGTLTNEKLFF. In nucleotides, the CDR3 is TGTGCCACCAGCGTGCGACAGGGGACCTTAACTAATGAAAAACTGTTTTTT.

This rearrangement joins TRBV5-1 to TRBJ2-7; D tentatively fits TRBD1 or TRBD2 (5 bases each). The CDR3 loop spans 12 amino acids. In germline, CDR1 is SGHRS, CDR2 YFSETQ. Trimming took 7 bases from V and 3 from J, leaving 11 bases between them. CDR3 sequence (DNA): TGCGCCAGCGCCGATGGGGGCTACGAGCAGTACTTC. It codes for CASADGGYEQYF.

This clone was observed a single time. The chain recombines TRBV6-1 with TRBJ2-2; D is unclear. Germline V gene data show CDR1 as MNHNS and CDR2 as SASEGT. The CDR3 totals 12 residues. The V and J ends lost 7 bases and 4 bases respectively, with 7 bases between them. Here the CDR3 DNA reads TGTGCCAGCACACGTCTCACCGGGGAGCTGTTTTTT. Encoded protein: CASTRLTGELFF.

This clone appeared a single time. This sequence joins TRBV7-6 and TRBJ2-7; TRBD1 matches at 12 bases. Germline V gene data show CDR1 as SGHVS and CDR2 as FNYEAQ. This CDR3 comprises 15 residues. V was clipped by 3 bases and J by 2 bases; unmatched bases: 2. CDR3: CASSLGQGATYEQYF. The DNA of the CDR3 is TGTGCCAGCAGCTTGGGACAGGGGGCCACCTACGAGCAGTACTTC.

This chain links TRBV19 with TRBJ1-1, with D maybe TRBD1 (5 bases). Germline CDR1 is LNHDA and CDR2 is SQIVND (reference sequence). This CDR3 is 14 amino acids long. Trimming cost V 3 bases and J 1 base, with 9 bases left between them. CDR3 coding DNA: TGTGCCAGTAGTATTACCGGGACGAACACTGAAGCTTTCTTT. It encodes CASSITGTNTEAFF.

The chain employs TRBV2 and TRBJ2-2; 7 bases map to TRBD2. Trimming took 9 bases from V and 5 from J; bases not matched to a gene: 9. CDR3 size: 14 residues. Germline loops: CDR1 SNHLY, CDR2 FYNNEI. The CDR3 protein is CASWEGDGTGELFF. The CDR3 DNA is TGTGCCAGTTGGGAGGGAGATGGAACCGGGGAGCTGTTTTTT. The variable domain in full, with the rest retrieved from reference TRBV2 and TRBJ2-2, is EPEVTQTPSHQVTQMGQEVILRCVPISNHLYFYWYRQILGQKVEFLVSFYNNEISEKSEIFDDQFSVERPDGSNFTLKIRSTKLEDSAMYFCASWEGDGTGELFFGEGSRLTVL.

The chain has TRBV28 and TRBJ2-1, with TRBD2 matching 10 bases. The CDR3 runs to 15 residues. Germline V gene data show CDR1 as MDHEN and CDR2 as SYDVKM. The trim removed 4 bases at V and 9 bases at J, leaving 9 bases unmatched. CDR3 sequence (DNA): TGTGCCAGCAGTTCGGAGGGACTAGCGTTGAGTGAGCAGTTCTTC. Translation gives CASSSEGLALSEQFF.

The chain couples TRBV18 to TRBJ2-2; TRBD2 might be the D (5 bases). The V end was cut by 4 bases, the J end by 3 bases, with 12 bases between. The CDR3 is 15 residues long. In germline, CDR1 is KGHSH, CDR2 LQKENI. The CDR3 bases are TGTGCCAGCTCACGCCTCGTCGGGGACACCGGGGAGCTGTTTTTT. Translated, it gives CASSRLVGDTGELFF.

The chain has TRBV5-1 and TRBJ2-2, with D possibly TRBD2 on 6 matching bases. The CDR3 loop spans 18 amino acids. The V and J ends lost 1 base and 6 bases respectively, with 22 bases between them. Per germline, CDR1 SGHRS and CDR2 YFSETQ. This chain's CDR3 is CASSLPLSGGQGAGELFF. CDR3 nucleotide sequence: TGCGCCAGCAGCTTGCCCCTTAGCGGTGGACAAGGCGCCGGGGAGCTGTTTTTT.

The rearrangement joins TRBV25-1 to TRBJ1-6; D not certain. The V and J ends lost 4 bases and 10 bases respectively, with 11 bases between them. The CDR3 runs 13 residues. Per the germline V gene, CDR1 is MGHDK and CDR2 is SYGVNS. Here the CDR3 DNA reads TGTGCCAGCAGTGCACAGATTACCTCACCCCTCCACTTT. Its translation: CASSAQITSPLHF.

For the CDR3, the DNA is TGCGCCAGCAGCCCGGGACAGAAAGTGGAGACCCAGTACTTC. Its protein is CASSPGQKVETQYF. This chain connects TRBV5-1 to TRBJ2-5, with 7 positions matching TRBD1. Germline assignment: CDR1 SGHRS and CDR2 YFSETQ. Unmatched junction bases numbered 8, after V lost 4 bases and J lost 5 bases. This CDR3 contains 14 residues.

V usage is TRBV5-1 and J usage is TRBJ1-2; possibly TRBD1 for D (5 bases). This CDR3 has 14 amino acids. Per the germline V gene, CDR1 is SGHRS and CDR2 is YFSETQ. V was cut by 2 bases and J by 5 bases, with 13 bases left in between. CDR3 residues: CASSLGTDSYGYTF. The CDR3, as DNA: TGCGCCAGCAGCTTAGGGACGGATTCATATGGCTACACCTTC.

This sequence joins TRBV5-1 and TRBJ1-1, with TRBD1 as a possible D gene (5 bases). Germline CDR1 SGHRS, CDR2 YFSETQ. V was clipped by 1 base and J by 1 base, with 11 bases between them. The CDR3 contains 15 residues. CDR3 in amino acids: CASSLWGYTNTEAFF. In DNA form, the CDR3 reads TGCGCCAGCAGCTTGTGGGGGTATACGAACACTGAAGCTTTCTTT.

The genes are TRBV5-6 and TRBJ1-3; no clear D gene. The CDR3 length is 16 residues. CDR1 and CDR2 from the germline V gene are SGHDT and YYEEEE. Trimming cost V 0 bases and J 3 bases, with 13 bases left between them. The CDR3 region has the DNA TGTGCCAGCAGCTTGGCTGTCGGGAACTTTGGAAACACCATATATTTT. The encoded protein is CASSLAVGNFGNTIYF.

The V call is TRBV7-9, the J call TRBJ2-7; D is perhaps TRBD2 (5 bases). V was pared by 5 bases and J by 1 base, with 12 bases between. Germline V gene data show CDR1 as SEHNR and CDR2 as FQNEAQ (reference sequence). The CDR3 consists of 14 residues. The CDR3 region is CASSPNVASYEQYF. The CDR3 bases are TGTGCCAGCAGCCCGAACGTAGCGTCCTACGAGCAGTACTTC.

This sequence joins TRBV28 and TRBJ1-2; D is ambiguous. Per germline, CDR1 MDHEN and CDR2 SYDVKM. Trimming left V 4 bases short and J 4 bases short, with 16 bases between. This CDR3 region has 15 residues. The DNA for the CDR3 is TGTGCCAGCAGTTCATGGCCCAGCCTCCTCTATGGCTACACCTTC. Translating gives CASSSWPSLLYGYTF.

A remark on this clone: One end of the junction is discordant with germline, which a read error may explain. The rearrangement uses TRBV7-9 and TRBJ1-1; D gene unclear. The germline V gene has CDR1 SEHNR and CDR2 FQNEAQ (reference sequence). This CDR3 has 14 residues. CDR3 amino acids: CASSLAGASTEAFF. CDR3 nucleotide sequence: TGTGCCAGCAGCCTAGCGGGAGCCTCCACTGAAGCTTTCTTT.

The chain is built from TRBV7-2 and TRBJ2-1, with 13 bases aligning to TRBD2. This CDR3 has 15 residues. V gave up 2 bases and J gave up 9 bases; unmatched junction bases: 4. Germline V gene lookup returns CDR1 SGHTA and CDR2 FQGNSA. The CDR3 loop reads CASSLMGLAGFEQFF. CDR3 in DNA: TGTGCCAGCAGCTTAATGGGACTAGCGGGATTTGAGCAGTTCTTC.

J is TRBJ2-7 and V is TRBV4-3; D remains unclear. Trimming pared 4 bases from V and 2 bases from J, leaving 9 bases between. The germline gives CDR1 LGHNA, CDR2 YSLEER. This CDR3 comprises 13 residues. In DNA, the CDR3 is TGCGCCAGCAGCCCCGACGCCGCCTACGAGCAGTACTTC. Its protein is CASSPDAAYEQYF.

The table lists this clone with a count of one. The V call is TRBV10-3, the J call TRBJ2-5; a weak D match, TRBD1 (5 bases). Trimming removed 0 bases at V and 2 bases at J, with 13 bases between. The CDR3 sequence is 16 residues long. The germline V gene encodes CDR1 ENHRY and CDR2 SYGVKD. This chain's CDR3 is CAISESRQRKQETQYF. CDR3 bases: TGTGCCATCAGTGAGTCGAGACAGAGAAAACAAGAGACCCAGTACTTC.

This clone was seen just once. J is TRBJ2-7 and V is TRBV28; D perhaps matches TRBD1 (5 bases). V shed 1 base and J shed 0 bases, with 7 bases lying between them. Germline CDR1 and CDR2: MDHEN and SYDVKM. The CDR3 extends over 14 amino acids. Written as DNA, the CDR3 is TGTGCCAGCAGTTTATACAGGAGCTCCTACGAGCAGTACTTC. Amino acids: CASSLYRSSYEQYF.

The chain joins TRBV27 to TRBJ2-7; the D gene could be TRBD1 or TRBD2 (5 bases each). This CDR3 contains 14 residues. V lost 6 bases and J lost 3, with 15 bases in between. Germline values: CDR1 MNHEY, CDR2 SMNVEV (reference sequence). The CDR3, as DNA: TGTGCCAGCAGCTCAAGGGAGCAGGGCTACGAGCAGTACTTC. Translating gives CASSSREQGYEQYF.